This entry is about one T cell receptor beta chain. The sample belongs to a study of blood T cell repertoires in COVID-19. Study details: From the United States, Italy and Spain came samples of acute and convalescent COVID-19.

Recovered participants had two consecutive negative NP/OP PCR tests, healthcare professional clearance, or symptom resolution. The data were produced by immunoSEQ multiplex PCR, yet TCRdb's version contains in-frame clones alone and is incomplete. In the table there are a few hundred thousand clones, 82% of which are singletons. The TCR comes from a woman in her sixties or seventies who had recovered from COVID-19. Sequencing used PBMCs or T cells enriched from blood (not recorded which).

CDR3 sequence reads: CASSIQDRAPGYTF. DNA for the CDR3: TGTGCCAGTAGTATACAGGACAGGGCTCCCGGCTACACCTTC. The rearrangement links TRBV19 to TRBJ1-2; TRBD1 matches at 8 bases. The trim removed 2 bases at V and 8 bases at J, leaving 7 bases unmatched. This CDR3 contains 14 residues. Germline CDR1 reads LNHDA; CDR2 reads SQIVND (reference sequence).